Listed below are T cell receptor beta chains from one sample, sequenced in a study of CD8+CD57+ T cells in acquired aplastic anemia. TCRdb redid the calling of the reads with MiXCR, one entry per CDR3 protein. The sample yields about 150,000 distinct CDR3 sequences, roughly 49% seen once. Material for sequencing was sorted CD4+, CD8+, or CD8+CD57+ T cells (not recorded which) from PBMCs. These receptors originate from a human donor with aplastic anemia. Both conserved end residues are part of each CDR3. A D gene is named only where the DNA matches it firmly. Expanded clones are given a class, and other clones once, few, many or no size at all.

D	V	J	size	CDR3	DNA
.	TRBV4-1	TRBJ1-1	many	CASSQGPNTEAFF	TGCGCCAGCAGCCAAGGTCCGAACACTGAAGCTTTCTTT
.	TRBV7-9	TRBJ1-1	many	CASSSQAMNTEAFF	TGTGCCAGCAGCTCGCAGGCTATGAACACTGAAGCTTTCTTT
.	TRBV12-3/TRBV12-4	TRBJ2-2	many	CASSLARTGELFF	TGTGCCAGCAGTTTGGCGAGGACCGGGGAGCTGTTTTTT
.	TRBV30	TRBJ2-7	.	CAGTGGSSSYEQYF	TGTGCCGGGACCGGGGGTTCGAGCTCCTACGAGCAGTACTTC
TRBD1	TRBV3-1	TRBJ2-3	few	CASSQATGGQDDTQYF	TGTGCCAGCAGCCAGGCGACAGGGGGCCAAGATGATACGCAGTATTTT
TRBD2	TRBV25-1	TRBJ2-1	.	CASSESTSEDEQFF	TGTGCCAGCAGTGAGTCGACTAGCGAGGATGAGCAGTTCTTC
.	TRBV19	TRBJ2-1	many	CASSTSLGNEQFF	TGTGCCAGTAGTACGTCCTTGGGAAATGAGCAGTTCTTC
TRBD2	TRBV12-3/TRBV12-4	TRBJ2-1	.	CASSLYLSSGGNEQFF	TGTGCCAGCAGTTTATATCTCTCTAGCGGGGGGAATGAGCAGTTCTTC
.	TRBV19	TRBJ1-5	.	CASTLGRGNQPQHF	TGTGCCAGTACCTTGGGACGGGGCAATCAGCCCCAGCATTTT
.	TRBV7-8	TRBJ1-6	many	CASSPGTVSYNSPLHF	TGTGCCAGCAGCCCCGGGACGGTTTCCTATAATTCACCCCTCCACTTT
TRBD2	TRBV25-1	TRBJ2-6	.	CASSFSWGGNSGANVLTF	TGTGCCAGCAGCTTCTCATGGGGGGGAAACTCTGGGGCCAACGTCCTGACTTTC
.	TRBV10-3	TRBJ1-1	.	CAIKEGSTEAFF	TGTGCCATCAAGGAGGGGAGCACTGAAGCTTTCTTT
.	TRBV29-1	TRBJ2-7	once	CSPIKRRGPRPAYEQYF	TGCAGCCCAATTAAAAGGCGAGGACCCCGACCAGCCTACGAGCAGTACTTC
.	TRBV7-6	TRBJ2-7	once	CASSFRSATYEQYF	TGTGCCAGCAGTTTCAGGTCGGCAACCTACGAGCAGTACTTC
.	TRBV20-1	TRBJ2-5	.	CSAPQGETQYF	TGCAGTGCCCCTCAGGGAGAGACCCAGTACTTC
TRBD1	TRBV2	TRBJ2-3	.	CASAVQGNTDTQYF	TGTGCCAGCGCGGTACAGGGGAACACAGATACGCAGTATTTT
TRBD2	TRBV2	TRBJ2-3	.	CASRDRGGGTDTQYF	TGTGCCAGCAGGGACCGCGGGGGAGGGACAGATACGCAGTATTTT
.	TRBV14	TRBJ2-2	once	CASSYLSGELFF	TGTGCCAGCAGTTACCTGTCCGGGGAGCTGTTTTTT
.	TRBV9	TRBJ1-4	once	CASSVGPERRGEKLFF	TGTGCCAGCAGCGTAGGTCCGGAGAGGCGGGGTGAAAAACTGTTTTTT
TRBD2	TRBV4-2	TRBJ2-7	.	CASSQGDGGGNEQYF	TGTGCCAGCAGCCAAGGTGACGGGGGGGGCAACGAGCAGTACTTC
TRBD2	TRBV5-1	TRBJ2-1	many	CASSPSGVTSSYNEQFF	TGCGCCAGCAGTCCTAGCGGGGTAACCAGTTCCTACAATGAGCAGTTCTTC
.	TRBV9	TRBJ2-1	many	CASSSFGVANEQFF	TGTGCCAGCAGCTCTTTCGGGGTTGCCAATGAGCAGTTCTTC
TRBD2	TRBV11-2	TRBJ2-7	.	CASSPKLAGGTEQYF	TGTGCCAGCAGCCCGAAGCTAGCGGGAGGCACCGAGCAGTACTTC
.	TRBV6-1	TRBJ1-2	many	CASTPTLASGYGYTF	TGTGCCAGCACCCCGACCCTTGCCTCGGGCTATGGCTACACCTTC
.	TRBV15	TRBJ1-3	.	CATSRDSVGAGNTIYF	TGTGCCACCAGCAGAGATTCGGTGGGTGCCGGAAACACCATATATTTT
.	TRBV19	TRBJ1-1	many	CASSIVEGESEAFF	TGTGCCAGTAGTATAGTGGAGGGGGAAAGTGAAGCTTTCTTT
.	TRBV2	TRBJ1-1	few	CASREDMNTEAFF	TGTGCCAGCAGGGAAGACATGAACACTGAAGCTTTCTTT
TRBD2	TRBV10-3	TRBJ2-2	.	CAISLAGRDTGELFF	TGTGCCATCAGTCTAGCGGGAAGGGACACCGGGGAGCTGTTTTTT
.	TRBV9	TRBJ1-2	few	CASSQGGYGYTF	TGTGCCAGCAGCCAAGGGGGGTATGGCTACACCTTC
.	TRBV3-1	TRBJ2-5	many	CASSQAFEETQYF	TGTGCCAGCAGCCAAGCCTTCGAGGAGACCCAGTACTTC
TRBD2	TRBV7-6	TRBJ2-1	many	CASSSEPSGAHIEQFF	TGTGCCAGCAGCTCCGAACCTAGCGGGGCCCACATTGAGCAGTTCTTC
.	TRBV5-6	TRBJ1-4	once	CASSPSYPIEKLFF	TGTGCCAGCAGCCCTTCTTACCCTATAGAAAAACTGTTTTTT
.	TRBV19	TRBJ2-1	.	CASSFLGYNEQFF	TGTGCCAGTAGTTTCTTAGGGTACAATGAGCAGTTCTTC
TRBD1	TRBV11-2	TRBJ1-2	.	CASSLDAGGYGYTF	TGTGCCAGCAGCTTAGATGCAGGGGGCTATGGCTACACCTTC
.	TRBV14	TRBJ1-2	.	CASSQDNNYGYTF	TGTGCCAGCAGCCAAGACAATAACTATGGCTACACCTTC
.	TRBV6-2/TRBV6-3	TRBJ1-1	.	CASSPRGRNTEAFF	TGTGCCAGCAGTCCCAGGGGACGGAACACTGAAGCTTTCTTT
.	TRBV10-1	TRBJ2-3	few	CASSESRTTDTQYF	TGCGCCAGCAGTGAGTCGAGGACCACAGATACGCAGTATTTT
.	TRBV24-1	TRBJ2-1	.	CATSDFTGKNEQFF	TGTGCCACCAGTGATTTTACAGGGAAGAATGAGCAGTTCTTC
TRBD1	TRBV19	TRBJ1-3	few	CASSMGQNNGNTIYF	TGTGCCAGTAGTATGGGACAGAATAATGGAAACACCATATATTTT
TRBD1	TRBV24-1	TRBJ1-2	.	CATSITGQGACGYTF	TGTGCCACCAGTATCACGGGACAGGGGGCTTGTGGCTACACCTTC
.	TRBV6-1	TRBJ1-2	.	CASSEYGYTF	TGTGCCAGCAGTGAATATGGCTACACCTTC
.	TRBV20-1	TRBJ2-2	.	CSASFGSTGELFF	TGCAGTGCTAGTTTTGGGTCCACCGGGGAGCTGTTTTTT
.	TRBV7-2	TRBJ2-3	.	CASGLLITDTQYF	TGTGCCAGCGGCTTACTGATCACAGATACGCAGTATTTT
.	TRBV7-6	TRBJ2-6	many	CASSLIVTGRDSGANVLTF	TGTGCCAGCAGCTTAATCGTCACAGGCAGAGACTCTGGGGCCAACGTCCTGACTTTC
.	TRBV19	TRBJ1-5	.	CASSTRTVSNQPQHF	TGTGCCAGTAGTACAAGGACAGTTAGCAATCAGCCCCAGCATTTT
.	TRBV7-9	TRBJ2-1	.	CASSWSGSNEQFF	TGTGCCAGCAGCTGGAGTGGGAGCAATGAGCAGTTCTTC
.	TRBV7-3	TRBJ2-7	.	CASSLTGGYSSSFYEQYF	TGTGCCAGCAGCTTAACAGGGGGGTATAGCTCTTCTTTCTACGAGCAGTACTTC
.	TRBV2	TRBJ2-7	.	CASSESYYEQYF	TGTGCCAGCAGTGAATCATACTACGAGCAGTACTTC
TRBD1	TRBV27	TRBJ2-7	many	CASSPSMGQGYEQYF	TGTGCCAGCAGTCCATCGATGGGACAGGGGTACGAGCAGTACTTC
TRBD1	TRBV15	TRBJ2-2	.	CATSPLDRRNTGELFF	TGTGCCACCAGTCCTTTGGACAGGAGGAACACCGGGGAGCTGTTTTTT
.	TRBV7-6	TRBJ1-4	many	CASSPRGRVEEKLFF	TGTGCCAGCAGCCCGCGAGGTCGGGTCGAGGAAAAACTGTTTTTT